This TCR beta chain was sequenced during a study of T and B cells in COVID-19 patients. TRB rearrangements were amplified by multiplex PCR with BIOMED2 TRB-A/B primers. TCRdb called the multiplex PCR reads again in MiXCR, with one record for every CDR3 protein. This sample carries roughly 4,100 distinct CDR3 sequences, around 25% of them seen once, and the ten largest clones take about 23%. This clonotype came up once. Its antigen is still unknown. TRB was amplified from approximately 250-480 ng of blood genomic DNA. Whole-study findings and limits: Clonality of TRB repertoires was high in active COVID-19; recovery brought above-healthy diversity and richness. Sorted SARS-CoV-2-responsive or tetramer+ T cells and CD4+, regulatory and CD8+ subsets were not yet sequenced.

The CDR3 sequence is 20 residues long. Per germline, CDR1 SGHDN and CDR2 FVKESK. V dropped 1 base and J dropped 0 bases, with 19 bases sitting between them. Sequencing used blood. J is TRBJ2-6 and V is TRBV14; no reliable D call. The clonotype was recovered from a human donor with active COVID-19. The CDR3 DNA reads as TGTGCCAGCAGCCAAGTTCCGTTTTCCCAACCGAGCTCTGGGGCCAACGTCCTGACTTTC. Protein sequence: CASSQVPFSQPSSGANVLTF.